This T cell receptor (beta chain) was found in a study of shared clonotypes between healthy human individuals. Study-level results: Sharing across four donors was highest in naive CD4 (approximately 5%) and lowest in memory CD8 (approximately 0.4%). Limitation of the genetic and exposure-history diversity represented came from the few donors.

Each of the donors was a healthy adult who was HIV-negative and had not had a recent acute infection or vaccination. This clone was seen only once. What it recognizes is unknown. Measured with immunoSEQ multiplex PCR; TCRdb has only the in-frame clones, and not every one. The sample has around 100,000 clones; about 66% are singletons. Sequences were obtained from memory CD8+ T cells sorted from blood. Subset of the sample: CD45RO+ cells pooled with CCR7-negative TemRA cells. This clonotype was sampled from a woman younger than 45 in good health.

The chain's CDR3 is CASSPDVGDRGARVGYEQYF. DNA for the CDR3: TGTGCCAGCAGCCCCGACGTCGGGGACAGGGGAGCCCGGGTGGGCTACGAGCAGTACTTC. The J gene is TRBJ2-7, the V gene TRBV11-3, with 10 bases identical to TRBD1. The CDR3 has 20 amino acids. V shed 5 bases and J 3 bases; nucleotides not matched to a gene: 22. CDR1 SGHNT and CDR2 YENEEA come from the germline V gene.